Given below is one T cell receptor beta chain in context. Germline CDR1 MNHEY, CDR2 SVGEGT. The CDR3 has 13 amino acids. Trimming left V 2 bases short and J 3 bases short, with 5 bases between. Data came from immunoSEQ multiplex PCR; TCRdb stores just in-frame clones and leaves some out. The data hold 200,000 to 250,000 clones, with about 80% observed a single time. This entry comes from a study of blood T cell repertoires in COVID-19. The specimen was peripheral blood. The source is a woman aged 60 to 75 with acute or convalescent COVID-19. The J gene is TRBJ1-5, the V gene TRBV6-2 or TRBV6-3; D is undetermined. This CDR3 reads CASSYSLNQPQHF. The CDR3, as DNA: TGTGCCAGCAGTTACAGCCTCAATCAGCCCCAGCATTTT.